This T cell receptor beta chain was sequenced in a study of blood T cell repertoires in COVID-19. The wider study: PBMCs, B-cell-depleted T cells, or T cells were the source of the cDNA or gDNA that made up the material.

The protocol was immunoSEQ multiplex PCR, while the TCRdb copy is restricted to in-frame clones and leaves out a portion. Among 300,000 to 450,000 clones listed, 85% were seen once. Of note for this clone: The same CDR3 is also encoded by other DNA sequences in this sample.

J was trimmed by 3 bases and V by 3 bases; bases with no gene match: 5. This CDR3 contains 15 residues. Germline loops: CDR1 SGHRS, CDR2 YFSETQ. This TCR came from a young woman with acute or convalescent COVID-19. The material sequenced was peripheral blood. The chain recombines TRBV5-1 with TRBJ2-7; 11 positions agree with TRBD2. The CDR3, as DNA: TGCGCCAGCAGCTCCGGACTAGCGGGTAGCTACGAGCAGTACTTC. Translating gives CASSSGLAGSYEQYF.